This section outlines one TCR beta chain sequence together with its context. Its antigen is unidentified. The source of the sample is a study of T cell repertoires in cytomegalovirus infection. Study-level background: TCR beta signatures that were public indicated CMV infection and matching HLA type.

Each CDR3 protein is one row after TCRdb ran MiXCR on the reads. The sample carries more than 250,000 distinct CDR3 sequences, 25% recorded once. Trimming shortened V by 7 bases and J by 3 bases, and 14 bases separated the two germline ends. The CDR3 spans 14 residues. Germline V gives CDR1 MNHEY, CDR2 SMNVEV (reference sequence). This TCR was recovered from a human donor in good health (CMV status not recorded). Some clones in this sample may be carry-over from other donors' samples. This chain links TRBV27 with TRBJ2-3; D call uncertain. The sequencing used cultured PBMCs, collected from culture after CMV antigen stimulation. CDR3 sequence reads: CASTRRTSTDTQYF. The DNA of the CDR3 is TGTGCCAGCACCCGTCGGACGTCAACAGATACGCAGTATTTT.